These 9 T cell receptor beta chains came from one sample sequenced in a study of T cell repertoires in cytomegalovirus infection. TCRdb redid the calling of the reads with MiXCR, one entry per CDR3 protein. Of about 450,000 distinct CDR3 sequences detected, roughly a third appear once; the ten largest clones hold roughly an eighth. Material for sequencing was PBMCs. These receptors originate from a human donor in good health (CMV status not recorded). Some clones in this sample may be carry-over from other donors' samples.

This clonotype was observed a handful of times. The J gene is TRBJ2-7, the V gene TRBV9, with 7 bases matching TRBD1. Germline V gene sequence: CDR1 SGDLS, CDR2 YYNGEE. The CDR3 loop spans 14 amino acids. J lost 4 bases, V lost 2 bases, and 6 bases had no gene match. Written as DNA, the CDR3 is TGTGCCAGCAGCGTGACAGGGAATCAGTACGAGCAGTACTTC. Protein product: CASSVTGNQYEQYF.

The J gene is TRBJ1-1, the V gene TRBV7-8; D call uncertain. Germline values: CDR1 SGHVS, CDR2 FQNEAQ. With 0 bases removed from V and 11 bases from J, the gap between germline ends came to 16 bases. The CDR3 totals 14 residues. CDR3 sequence (DNA): TGTGCCAGCAGCTTAGCCCCGGCAGCCCCTTTGGCTTTCTTT. Its protein is CASSLAPAAPLAFF.

This rearrangement joins TRBV4-2 to TRBJ1-4, with D hard to call. CDR3 size: 15 residues. Germline loops: CDR1 LGHNA, CDR2 YNFKEQ. Trimming left V 0 bases short and J 6 bases short, with 11 bases between. The CDR3 is CASSQDPQEDEKLFF. Here the CDR3 DNA reads TGTGCCAGCAGCCAAGATCCCCAGGAGGATGAAAAACTGTTTTTT.

The J gene is TRBJ2-1, the V gene TRBV29-1; 8 nucleotides agree with TRBD2. This CDR3 contains 14 residues. The germline CDR1 and CDR2 sequences are SQVTM and ANQGSEA. Trimming at V came to 3 bases and at J to 7 bases, leaving 8 bases not matched to a gene. The CDR3 protein is CSVERSRGGNEQFF. The DNA for the CDR3 is TGCAGCGTTGAGAGGTCCCGCGGGGGGAATGAGCAGTTCTTC.

V is TRBV6-5 and J is TRBJ2-2, with D possibly matching TRBD2 (6 bases). V lost 0 bases and J lost 2, with 16 bases in between. The CDR3 has 18 amino acids. From germline, CDR1 is MNHEY and CDR2 SVGAGI. The CDR3 DNA is TGTGCCAGCAGTTACTCGCAGTGGGACGGGAGTAACACCGGGGAGCTGTTTTTT. Translating it yields CASSYSQWDGSNTGELFF.

Comment on this clonotype: Mismatch with germline at one junction end may stem from a read error. The chain carries TRBV7-6 and TRBJ2-1; perhaps TRBD1 as D (5 bases). This CDR3 has 16 residues. The germline V gene has CDR1 SGHVS and CDR2 FNYEAQ. The CDR3 reads CASSLISQGPGNEQLF. In DNA form, the CDR3 reads TGTGCCAGCAGCTTAATTTCCCAGGGCCCAGGCAATGAGCAGTTATTC.

Ten or more counts support this clonotype. The CDR3 DNA reads TGTGCCAGCAGCTTAGTTAGCGGCCAAGAGACCCAGTACTTC. Translating gives CASSLVSGQETQYF. V is TRBV7-2 and J is TRBJ2-5, with D maybe TRBD2 (6 bases). The CDR3 consists of 14 residues. Germline CDR1 is SGHTA and CDR2 is FQGNSA. V was cut by 1 base and J by 1 base, with 7 bases left in between.

This clonotype has more than one count but fewer than ten. This chain connects TRBV11-3 to TRBJ2-3; 7 bases fit TRBD1. Trimming cost V 4 bases and J 1 base; bases outside gene matches: 8. This CDR3 is 16 amino acids long. The germline gives CDR1 SGHNT, CDR2 YENEEA. This chain's CDR3 is CASSSSQGLGTDTQYF. The CDR3 region has the DNA TGTGCCAGCAGCTCCTCACAGGGGTTGGGCACAGATACGCAGTATTTT.

This chain uses TRBV20-1 with TRBJ2-5, with 8 nucleotides matching TRBD1. V shed 6 bases and J 4 bases; nucleotides not matched to a gene: 1. This CDR3 region has 11 residues. CDR1 is DFQATT, CDR2 SNEGSKA, per germline (reference sequence). Written as DNA, the CDR3 is TGCAGTGCGGACAGGGTAGAGACCCAGTACTTC. Protein sequence: CSADRVETQYF.